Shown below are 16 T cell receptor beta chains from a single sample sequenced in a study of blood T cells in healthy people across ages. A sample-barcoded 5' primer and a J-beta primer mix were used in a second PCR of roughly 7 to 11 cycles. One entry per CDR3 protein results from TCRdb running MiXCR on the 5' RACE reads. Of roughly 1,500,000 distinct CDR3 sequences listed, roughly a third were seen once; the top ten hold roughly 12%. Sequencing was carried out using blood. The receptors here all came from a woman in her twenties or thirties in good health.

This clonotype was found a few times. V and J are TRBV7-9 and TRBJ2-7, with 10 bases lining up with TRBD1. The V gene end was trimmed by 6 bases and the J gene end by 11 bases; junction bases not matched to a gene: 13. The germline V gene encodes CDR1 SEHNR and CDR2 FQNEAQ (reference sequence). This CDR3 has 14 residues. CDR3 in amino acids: CASSLRDRGGEEYF. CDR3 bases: TGTGCCAGCAGTCTGCGGGACAGGGGAGGCGAAGAGTACTTC.

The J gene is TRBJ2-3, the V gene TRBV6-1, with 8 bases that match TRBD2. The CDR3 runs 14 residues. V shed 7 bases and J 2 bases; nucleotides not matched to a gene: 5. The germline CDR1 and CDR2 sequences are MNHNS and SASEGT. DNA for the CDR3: TGTGCCAGCACCTCGCGGGGGGTCACAGATACGCAGTATTTT. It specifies CASTSRGVTDTQYF.

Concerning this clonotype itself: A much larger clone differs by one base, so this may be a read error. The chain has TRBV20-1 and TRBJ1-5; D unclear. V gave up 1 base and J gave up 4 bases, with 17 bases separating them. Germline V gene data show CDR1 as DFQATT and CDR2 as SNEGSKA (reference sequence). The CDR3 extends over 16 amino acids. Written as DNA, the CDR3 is TGCAGTGCTAGAGGTAGCCGGGTAAGGTCGAATCAGCCCCAGCATTTT. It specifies CSARGSRVRSNQPQHF.

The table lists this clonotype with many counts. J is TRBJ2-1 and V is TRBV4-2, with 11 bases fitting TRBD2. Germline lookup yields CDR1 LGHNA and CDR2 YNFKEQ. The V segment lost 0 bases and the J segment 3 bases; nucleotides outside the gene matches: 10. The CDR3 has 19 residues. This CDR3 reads CASSQDPRVTSGDYNEQFF. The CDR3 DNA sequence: TGTGCCAGCAGCCAAGATCCCCGAGTGACTAGCGGGGACTACAATGAGCAGTTCTTC.

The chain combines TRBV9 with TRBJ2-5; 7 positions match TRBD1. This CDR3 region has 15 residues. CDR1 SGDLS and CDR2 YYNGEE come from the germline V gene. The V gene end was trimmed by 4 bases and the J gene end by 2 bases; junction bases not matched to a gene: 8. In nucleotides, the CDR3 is TGTGCCAGCAGCCCCTTCTCGACAGGGCAAGAGACCCAGTACTTC. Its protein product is CASSPFSTGQETQYF. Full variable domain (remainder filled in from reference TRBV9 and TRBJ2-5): DSGVTQTPKHLITATGQRVTLRCSPRSGDLSVYWYQQSLDQGLQFLIQYYNGEERAKGNILERFSAQQFPDLHSELNLSSLELGDSALYFCASSPFSTGQETQYFGPGTRLLVL.

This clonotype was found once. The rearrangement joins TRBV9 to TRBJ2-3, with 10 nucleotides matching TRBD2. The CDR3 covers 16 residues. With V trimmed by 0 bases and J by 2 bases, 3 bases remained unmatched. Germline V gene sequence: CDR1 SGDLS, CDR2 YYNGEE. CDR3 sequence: CASSVETSGTTDTQYF. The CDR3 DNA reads TGTGCCAGCAGCGTAGAAACTAGCGGGACCACAGATACGCAGTATTTT.

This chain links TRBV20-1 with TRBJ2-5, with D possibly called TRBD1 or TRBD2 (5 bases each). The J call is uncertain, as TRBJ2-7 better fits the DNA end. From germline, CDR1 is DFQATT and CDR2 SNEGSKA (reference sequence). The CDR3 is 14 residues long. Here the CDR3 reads CSATSRGPADEQYF. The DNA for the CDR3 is TGCAGTGCTACCTCTAGGGGACCAGCCGACGAGCAGTACTTC.

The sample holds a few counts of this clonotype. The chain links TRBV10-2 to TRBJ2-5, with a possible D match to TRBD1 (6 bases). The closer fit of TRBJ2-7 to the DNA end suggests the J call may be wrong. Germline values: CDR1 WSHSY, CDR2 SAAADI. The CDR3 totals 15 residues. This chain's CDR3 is CASSDRGRLTDEQYF. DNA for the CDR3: TGCGCCAGCAGTGACAGGGGTCGTCTGACGGACGAGCAGTACTTC.

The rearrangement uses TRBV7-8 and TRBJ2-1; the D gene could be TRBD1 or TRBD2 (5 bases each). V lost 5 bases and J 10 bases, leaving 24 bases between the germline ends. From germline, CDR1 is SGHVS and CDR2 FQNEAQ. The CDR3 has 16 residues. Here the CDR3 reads CASSAPGADLWGEQFF. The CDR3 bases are TGTGCCAGCAGCGCACCTGGAGCGGATCTATGGGGCGAGCAGTTCTTC.

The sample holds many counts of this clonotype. The CDR3: CASSLGGVQGEQYF. CDR3 nucleotides: TGTGCCAGCAGTTTAGGAGGGGTCCAGGGCGAGCAGTACTTC. The V and J genes are TRBV12-3 or TRBV12-4 and TRBJ2-7, with D perhaps assigned TRBD1 or TRBD2 (5 bases each). Between the trimmed V and J ends, which lost 1 base and 6 bases, there was a span of 13 bases. This CDR3 comprises 14 residues.

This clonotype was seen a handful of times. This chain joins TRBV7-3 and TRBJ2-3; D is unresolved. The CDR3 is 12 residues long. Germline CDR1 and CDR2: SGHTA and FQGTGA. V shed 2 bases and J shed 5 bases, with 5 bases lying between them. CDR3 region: CASSLWRDTQYF. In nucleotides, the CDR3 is TGTGCCAGCAGCTTATGGAGAGATACGCAGTATTTT.

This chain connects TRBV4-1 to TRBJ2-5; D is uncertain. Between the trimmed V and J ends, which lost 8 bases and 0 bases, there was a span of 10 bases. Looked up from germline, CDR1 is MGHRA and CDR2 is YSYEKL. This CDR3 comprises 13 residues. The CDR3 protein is CASGSRYQETQYF. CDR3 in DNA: TGCGCCAGCGGTTCTAGGTACCAAGAGACCCAGTACTTC.

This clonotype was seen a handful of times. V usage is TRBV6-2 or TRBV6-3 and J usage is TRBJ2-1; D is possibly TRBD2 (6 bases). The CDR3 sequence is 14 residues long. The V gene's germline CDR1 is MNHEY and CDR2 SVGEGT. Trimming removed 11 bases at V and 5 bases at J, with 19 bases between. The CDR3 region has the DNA TGTGCCTGCGGAGGGCAGGGTAGACACAATGAGCAGTTCTTC. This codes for CACGGQGRHNEQFF.

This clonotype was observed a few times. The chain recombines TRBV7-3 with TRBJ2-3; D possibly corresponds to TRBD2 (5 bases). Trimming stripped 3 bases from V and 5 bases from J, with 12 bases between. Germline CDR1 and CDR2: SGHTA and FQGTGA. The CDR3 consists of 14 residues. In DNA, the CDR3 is TGTGCCAGCAGCTTGTTGGGAGAGGTAGATACGCAGTATTTT. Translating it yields CASSLLGEVDTQYF.

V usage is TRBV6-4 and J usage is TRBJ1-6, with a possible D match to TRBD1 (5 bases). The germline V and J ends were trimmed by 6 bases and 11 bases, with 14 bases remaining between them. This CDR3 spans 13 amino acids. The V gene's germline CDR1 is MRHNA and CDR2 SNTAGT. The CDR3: CASSAGDGAPLHF. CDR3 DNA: TGTGCCAGCAGCGCGGGGGATGGGGCACCCCTCCACTTT.

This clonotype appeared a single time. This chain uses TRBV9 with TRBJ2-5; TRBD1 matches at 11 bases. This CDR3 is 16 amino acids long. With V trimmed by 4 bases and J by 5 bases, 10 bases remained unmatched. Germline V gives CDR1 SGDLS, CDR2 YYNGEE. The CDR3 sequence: CASSPNRDRGWETQYF. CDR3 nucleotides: TGTGCCAGCAGCCCGAACAGGGACAGGGGGTGGGAGACCCAGTACTTC.